A selection of T cell receptor beta chains follows, all from one sample in a study of T cell changes during pregnancy in multiple sclerosis. Only in-frame clones appear in the TCRdb table, and some are missing; sequencing was by immunoSEQ multiplex PCR. The table records about 40,000 clones, about 91% of them present only once. The source material was CD4+ T cells from peripheral blood mononuclear cells, sampled in the first trimester of pregnancy. The receptors stem from a female donor with multiple sclerosis, enrolled in a pregnancy study. The CDR3 runs from the conserved cysteine through the conserved F or W. Each record gives: CDR3 length, D gene, V gene, J gene, clone size, CDR3 protein, CDR3 DNA. A D gene is named only where the DNA matches it firmly. Clone size is not always given. Where it is, it says once, few, many or a class for expanded clones.

>15|NA|TRBV6-5|TRBJ2-2|once
CASSYSDSGTGELFF
TGTGCCAGCAGTTACTCGGACAGCGGCACCGGGGAGCTGTTTTTT
>14|NA|TRBV6-1|TRBJ1-4|NA
CASSDHGSNEKLFF
TGTGCCAGCAGTGATCACGGGAGTAATGAAAAACTGTTTTTT
>14|TRBD1|TRBV30|TRBJ2-3|few
CAWSAGGKGDTQYF
TGTGCCTGGAGTGCAGGGGGCAAAGGGGATACGCAGTATTTT
>16|NA|TRBV19|TRBJ2-7|once
CASSIGGPHLDYEQYF
TGTGCCAGTAGTATAGGAGGTCCTCACCTAGACTACGAGCAGTACTTC
>14|NA|TRBV7-2|TRBJ1-1|NA
CASSLFKAGAGAFF
TGTGCCAGCAGCCTTTTTAAGGCGGGCGCGGGAGCTTTCTTT
>13|NA|TRBV18|TRBJ2-3|NA
CASSPSEGDTQYF
TGTGCCAGCTCACCATCGGAGGGAGATACGCAGTATTTT
>15|NA|TRBV7-9|TRBJ2-1|NA
CASSLGAATYNEQFF
TGTGCCAGCAGCTTAGGAGCGGCCACCTACAATGAGCAGTTCTTC
>16|TRBD1|TRBV4-1|TRBJ1-1|NA
CASSLETGGAGTEAFF
TGCGCCAGCAGCCTCGAGACAGGGGGCGCAGGCACTGAAGCTTTCTTT
>15|TRBD2|TRBV19|TRBJ2-3|NA
CASSLLAGGTDTQYF
TGTGCCAGTAGTCTATTAGCGGGAGGCACAGATACGCAGTATTTT
>12|NA|TRBV5-6|TRBJ1-2|NA
CASSLGDWGYTF
TGTGCCAGCAGCTTGGGGGACTGGGGCTACACCTTC
>15|NA|TRBV2|TRBJ2-1|once
CASSFVFGTYNEQFF
TGTGCCAGCAGTTTCGTATTCGGGACCTACAATGAGCAGTTCTTC
>14|NA|TRBV18|TRBJ2-7|NA
CASSRRDGSYEQYF
TGTGCCAGCTCACGAAGGGACGGGAGTTACGAGCAGTACTTC
>17|TRBD1|TRBV9|TRBJ1-2|NA
CASSAGTGRESNYGYTF
TGTGCCAGCAGCGCCGGGACAGGGAGAGAGTCTAACTATGGCTACACCTTC
>12|TRBD1|TRBV6-5|TRBJ1-3|NA
CATGTGGNTIYF
TGTGCCACAGGGACAGGCGGAAACACCATATATTTT
>14|NA|TRBV4-1|TRBJ1-1|NA
CASSPLQGRTEAFF
TGCGCCAGCAGCCCCCTACAGGGACGCACTGAAGCTTTCTTT
>16|TRBD2|TRBV4-2|TRBJ2-1|NA
CASSQDEGGPGNEQFF
TGTGCCAGCAGCCAAGATGAGGGAGGGCCGGGGAATGAGCAGTTCTTC
>14|NA|TRBV29-1|TRBJ2-3|NA
CSVGGGKATDTQYF
TGCAGCGTTGGTGGGGGCAAAGCCACAGATACGCAGTATTTT
>16|NA|TRBV28|TRBJ2-1|NA
CASSSTLGPGSNEQFF
TGTGCCAGCAGTTCCACCCTTGGCCCCGGGTCCAATGAGCAGTTCTTC
>13|NA|TRBV29-1|TRBJ2-2|NA
CSSRDWDTGELFF
TGCAGCTCCCGGGACTGGGACACCGGGGAGCTGTTTTTT
>15|NA|TRBV6-1|TRBJ1-4|NA
CASSEVPGAGRKLFF
TGTGCCAGCAGTGAAGTTCCTGGGGCCGGCAGAAAACTGTTTTTT
>17|NA|TRBV10-1|TRBJ2-4|NA
CASSESASLGAKNIQYF
TGCGCCAGCAGTGAGTCGGCTAGCTTGGGAGCCAAAAACATTCAGTACTTC
>15|NA|TRBV30|TRBJ2-2|NA
CAWSEGTKNTGELFF
TGTGCCTGGAGTGAGGGGACAAAGAACACCGGGGAGCTGTTTTTT
>16|TRBD1|TRBV29-1|TRBJ2-7|NA
CSAGGGKDRGQYEQYF
TGCAGCGCCGGGGGGGGAAAGGACAGGGGGCAATACGAGCAGTACTTC
>17|TRBD2|TRBV27|TRBJ2-3|NA
CASSSSGGGSISDTQYF
TGTGCCAGCAGTTCCTCGGGTGGCGGGAGTATCTCAGATACGCAGTATTTT
>15|TRBD2|TRBV27|TRBJ2-1|NA
CASSFLLAGVNEQFF
TGTGCCAGCAGTTTTCTACTAGCGGGTGTGAATGAGCAGTTCTTC
>14|TRBD2|TRBV6-4|TRBJ2-2|NA
CASSAGRATGELFF
TGTGCCAGCAGTGCCGGGAGGGCCACCGGGGAGCTGTTTTTT
>12|NA|TRBV7-6|TRBJ1-2|NA
CASSLQGFGYTF
TGTGCCAGCAGCCTACAGGGTTTTGGCTACACCTTC
>11|NA|TRBV30|TRBJ2-5|once
CAWSDSETQYF
TGTGCCTGGAGTGACTCGGAGACCCAGTACTTC
>15|TRBD2|TRBV7-9|TRBJ2-1|NA
CASSLELADYNEQFF
TGTGCCAGCAGCTTAGAACTAGCGGACTACAATGAGCAGTTCTTC
>14|TRBD2|TRBV7-2|TRBJ2-3|NA
CASSLGLATDTQYF
TGTGCCAGCAGCTTAGGACTAGCCACAGATACGCAGTATTTT
>13|NA|TRBV30|TRBJ1-1|NA
CAWRRQGNTEAFF
TGTGCCTGGAGGAGGCAGGGTAACACTGAAGCTTTCTTT
>14|NA|TRBV7-8|TRBJ1-3|NA
CASSLDQTGNTIYF
TGTGCCAGCAGCCTTGATCAGACTGGAAACACCATATATTTT
>15|TRBD2|TRBV7-2|TRBJ2-3|NA
CASSLSGGGPDTQYF
TGTGCCAGCAGCTTAAGCGGGGGGGGGCCAGATACGCAGTATTTT
>13|NA|TRBV6-6|TRBJ1-2|NA
CASLDGAKLGYTF
TGTGCCAGTTTAGATGGAGCTAAGCTTGGCTACACCTTC
>16|NA|TRBV4-3|TRBJ1-2|NA
CASSQAQISGNYGYTF
TGCGCCAGCAGCCAAGCCCAAATTTCCGGGAACTATGGCTACACCTTC
>14|TRBD2|TRBV7-9|TRBJ2-5|NA
CASSSLAERETQYF
TGTGCCAGCAGCTCCCTAGCGGAGCGGGAGACCCAGTACTTC
>15|TRBD2|TRBV9|TRBJ2-1|NA
CASSVVSTSGIEQFF
TGTGCCAGCAGCGTAGTGTCGACTAGCGGGATTGAGCAGTTCTTC
>15|TRBD1|TRBV6-5|TRBJ1-5|NA
CASSRGQGGNQPQHF
TGTGCCAGCAGTCGCGGACAGGGAGGCAATCAGCCCCAGCATTTT
>14|NA|TRBV5-6|TRBJ1-4|once
CASSADISGEKLFF
TGTGCCAGCAGCGCGGACATTTCGGGTGAAAAACTGTTTTTT
>14|NA|TRBV28|TRBJ1-1|NA
CASSPRRAETEAFF
TGTGCCAGCAGTCCCCGCAGGGCGGAAACTGAAGCTTTCTTT
>14|TRBD2|TRBV11-2|TRBJ2-5|NA
CASSPRGGQETQYF
TGTGCCAGCAGCCCCCGGGGGGGTCAAGAGACCCAGTACTTC
>15|TRBD1|TRBV5-1|TRBJ2-7|NA
CASSGGQGGTYEQYF
TGCGCCAGCAGCGGGGGACAGGGGGGGACCTACGAGCAGTACTTC
>15|NA|TRBV5-1|TRBJ2-3|NA
CASSLFGGGGDTQYF
TGCGCCAGCAGCTTGTTCGGGGGAGGGGGAGATACGCAGTATTTT
>19|TRBD1|TRBV29-1|TRBJ2-3|NA
CSAVYGTGVDLYSTDTQYF
TGCAGCGCGGTATATGGGACAGGGGTCGACCTATACAGCACAGATACGCAGTATTTT
>18|NA|TRBV28|TRBJ2-7|NA
CASSQSLTSPRSSYEQYF
TGTGCCAGCAGTCAAAGTCTCACCTCTCCCCGGAGCTCCTACGAGCAGTACTTC
>14|NA|TRBV25-1|TRBJ1-5|NA
CASSDLAGIQPQHF
TGTGCCAGCAGTGATCTGGCAGGGATTCAGCCCCAGCATTTT
>15|TRBD2|TRBV28|TRBJ2-7|NA
CASTSTGGDSYEQYF
TGTGCCAGCACCTCCACGGGGGGGGACTCCTACGAGCAGTACTTC
>14|TRBD1|TRBV5-4|TRBJ1-2|once
CASSPERTGKGYTF
TGTGCCAGCAGCCCCGAACGGACAGGGAAAGGCTACACCTTC